A selection of T cell receptor beta chains follows, all from one sample in a study of blood T cells in healthy people across ages. TCRdb recomputed calls from the 5' RACE reads with MiXCR, one row per CDR3 protein. The sample lists fewer than 1,200,000 distinct CDR3 sequences, around 27% seen once, with around 0.75% in the top ten. The same specimen was also included in a second study, on T cells of mothers and their children.

Sequenced: blood. The receptors shown here come from a girl aged 2-10 years in good health. Each CDR3 is given with its conserved first and last residue. The order of the fields is J gene, V gene, D gene, clone size, CDR3 protein, CDR3 DNA. A D gene is named only where the DNA matches it firmly. A clone size is listed for some rows: how often the clone was seen (once, few, many), or a class if it is expanded.

J: TRBJ2-1; V: TRBV7-8; D: TRBD2; size: few; CDR3: CANSLFPSGSTYEQFF; DNA: TGTGCCAACAGCTTATTCCCTAGCGGGAGTACATATGAGCAGTTCTTC
J: TRBJ1-2; V: TRBV20-1; D: NA; size: few; CDR3: CSASSQVYGYTF; DNA: TGCAGTGCTAGCTCACAGGTCTATGGCTACACCTTC
J: TRBJ2-3; V: TRBV7-2; D: NA; size: NA; CDR3: CASSLLSVADTQYF; DNA: TGTGCCAGCAGCTTACTATCTGTCGCAGATACGCAGTATTTT
J: TRBJ2-1; V: TRBV7-6; D: TRBD2; size: few; CDR3: CASSLSTSGSLVDSNEQFF; DNA: TGTGCCAGCAGCTTAAGCACTAGCGGGAGTCTAGTGGACTCCAATGAGCAGTTCTTC
J: TRBJ2-7; V: TRBV6-2/TRBV6-3; D: NA; size: few; CDR3: CASSPRSGRNYEQYF; DNA: TGTGCCAGCAGTCCCCGGTCGGGGCGGAACTACGAGCAGTACTTC
J: TRBJ2-6; V: TRBV28; D: NA; size: NA; CDR3: CASRSIEDSDPSGANVLTF; DNA: TGTGCCAGCAGATCGATCGAGGACAGCGATCCCTCTGGGGCCAACGTCCTGACTTTC
J: TRBJ2-1; V: TRBV5-1; D: TRBD2; size: few; CDR3: CASSFGTSDNEQFF; DNA: TGCGCCAGCAGCTTCGGGACTAGCGACAATGAGCAGTTCTTC
J: TRBJ2-1; V: TRBV20-1; D: TRBD2; size: few; CDR3: CSANPLAGVSNEQFF; DNA: TGCAGTGCTAACCCTCTAGCGGGAGTCTCTAATGAGCAGTTCTTC
J: TRBJ2-1; V: TRBV20-1; D: TRBD1; size: NA; CDR3: CSADRDRGFPNEQFF; DNA: TGCAGTGCTGACCGGGACAGGGGCTTTCCAAATGAGCAGTTCTTC
J: TRBJ2-7; V: TRBV7-8; D: NA; size: few; CDR3: CASSRGLYEQYF; DNA: TGTGCCAGCAGCCGGGGACTCTACGAGCAGTACTTC
J: TRBJ2-7; V: TRBV27; D: NA; size: NA; CDR3: CASSYRSGHEQYF; DNA: TGTGCCAGCAGTTATAGGTCAGGCCACGAGCAGTACTTC
J: TRBJ1-3; V: TRBV7-2; D: NA; size: NA; CDR3: CASSLEGGFSGNTIYF; DNA: TGTGCCAGCAGCTTAGAAGGAGGCTTCTCTGGAAACACCATATATTTT
J: TRBJ1-2; V: TRBV12-3/TRBV12-4; D: NA; size: NA; CDR3: CSIGPPYGYTF; DNA: TGTTCCATAGGGCCCCCCTATGGCTACACCTTC
J: TRBJ2-1; V: TRBV3-1; D: TRBD1; size: few; CDR3: CAIRQGSEQFF; DNA: TGTGCCATTCGACAGGGCAGTGAGCAGTTCTTC
J: TRBJ2-1; V: TRBV2; D: NA; size: few; CDR3: CAGAGLGPEGIEQFF; DNA: TGTGCCGGAGCCGGGCTGGGCCCTGAGGGGATTGAGCAGTTCTTC
J: TRBJ1-1; V: TRBV7-9; D: NA; size: NA; CDR3: CASSRVGGTEAFF; DNA: TGTGCCAGCAGCCGGGTCGGGGGGACTGAAGCTTTCTTT
J: TRBJ2-1; V: TRBV4-1; D: NA; size: few; CDR3: CASSQPGTLIYNEQFF; DNA: TGCGCCAGCAGCCAGCCCGGGACATTAATCTACAATGAGCAGTTCTTC
J: TRBJ2-7; V: TRBV5-1; D: TRBD2; size: few; CDR3: CASSLTSPGGGSEQYF; DNA: TGCGCCAGCAGCTTGACAAGCCCGGGAGGAGGGTCCGAGCAGTACTTC
J: TRBJ2-5; V: TRBV18; D: NA; size: NA; CDR3: CASSRLLETQYF; DNA: TGTGCCAGCTCACGCCTTCTAGAGACCCAGTACTTC
J: TRBJ2-7; V: TRBV12-3/TRBV12-4; D: TRBD2; size: NA; CDR3: CASRRPGGASYEQYF; DNA: TGTGCCAGCAGGCGCCCGGGGGGGGCCTCCTACGAGCAGTACTTC
J: TRBJ2-7; V: TRBV20-1; D: TRBD2; size: few; CDR3: CSADSGIEGEQYF; DNA: TGCAGTGCTGATAGCGGGATCGAGGGCGAGCAGTACTTC
J: TRBJ2-1; V: TRBV7-9; D: NA; size: many; CDR3: CASSLGINEQFF; DNA: TGTGCCAGCAGCTTAGGGATCAATGAGCAGTTCTTC
J: TRBJ1-1; V: TRBV12-3/TRBV12-4; D: NA; size: NA; CDR3: CASSPTGADTEAFF; DNA: TGTGCCAGCAGTCCAACTGGTGCGGACACTGAAGCTTTCTTT
J: TRBJ1-5; V: TRBV20-1; D: NA; size: NA; CDR3: CSARRSGNQPQHF; DNA: TGCAGTGCTAGGAGAAGTGGCAATCAGCCCCAGCATTTT
J: TRBJ1-2; V: TRBV20-1; D: TRBD1; size: few; CDR3: CSARDRERGLNYGYTF; DNA: TGCAGTGCTAGAGATAGAGAGAGGGGGCTTAACTATGGCTACACCTTC
J: TRBJ1-4; V: TRBV27; D: TRBD1; size: NA; CDR3: CASADRNEKLFF; DNA: TGTGCCAGCGCGGACAGGAATGAAAAACTGTTTTTT
J: TRBJ2-7; V: TRBV10-1; D: NA; size: NA; CDR3: CASSADPAYEQYF; DNA: TGCGCCAGCAGTGCTGACCCAGCCTACGAGCAGTACTTC
J: TRBJ2-7; V: TRBV12-3/TRBV12-4; D: NA; size: NA; CDR3: CASSFGTGGGDEQYF; DNA: TGTGCCAGCAGTTTCGGGACTGGCGGGGGCGACGAGCAGTACTTC
J: TRBJ1-1; V: TRBV20-1; D: NA; size: NA; CDR3: CSARDFGRGSTEAFF; DNA: TGCAGTGCTAGAGATTTCGGCAGGGGATCCACTGAAGCTTTCTTT
J: TRBJ1-2; V: TRBV7-9; D: TRBD1; size: NA; CDR3: CASSLGSTGTDYGYTF; DNA: TGTGCCAGCAGCTTAGGATCGACCGGGACAGACTATGGCTACACCTTC
J: TRBJ2-1; V: TRBV5-6; D: NA; size: few; CDR3: CASSPDRDYRVEQFF; DNA: TGTGCCAGCAGCCCCGACCGGGACTACAGGGTGGAGCAGTTCTTC
J: TRBJ2-1; V: TRBV12-5; D: NA; size: NA; CDR3: CASGGLPEKCNEQFF; DNA: TGTGCTAGTGGTGGCCTCCCAGAAAAATGCAATGAGCAGTTCTTC
J: TRBJ2-1; V: TRBV2; D: NA; size: few; CDR3: CASSWGPNNEQFF; DNA: TGTGCCAGCAGTTGGGGGCCTAACAATGAGCAGTTCTTC
J: TRBJ2-4; V: TRBV7-3; D: NA; size: few; CDR3: CASGGDENIQYF; DNA: TGTGCCAGCGGCGGGGACGAAAACATTCAGTACTTC
J: TRBJ2-6; V: TRBV7-2; D: TRBD1; size: NA; CDR3: CASSATGALGANVLTF; DNA: TGTGCCAGCAGCGCCACAGGGGCTTTAGGGGCCAACGTCCTGACTTTC
J: TRBJ1-2; V: TRBV25-1; D: NA; size: few; CDR3: CASSGGGIYGYTF; DNA: TGTGCCAGCAGTGGGGGGGGGATCTATGGCTACACCTTC
J: TRBJ2-5; V: TRBV24-1; D: NA; size: NA; CDR3: CATSSEQETQYF; DNA: TGTGCCACCAGTTCCGAACAAGAGACCCAGTACTTC
J: TRBJ2-6; V: TRBV7-3; D: NA; size: many; CDR3: CASSFTGANVLTF; DNA: TGTGCCAGCAGCTTCACTGGGGCCAACGTCCTGACTTTC
J: TRBJ2-3; V: TRBV5-6; D: TRBD2; size: NA; CDR3: CASSSGLAADTQYF; DNA: TGTGCCAGCAGCTCGGGACTAGCGGCAGATACGCAGTATTTT
J: TRBJ2-1; V: TRBV10-3; D: TRBD2; size: few; CDR3: CAISNGTSGVNEQFF; DNA: TGTGCCATTAGTAATGGGACTAGCGGTGTGAATGAGCAGTTCTTC
J: TRBJ2-7; V: TRBV28; D: NA; size: NA; CDR3: CASSDRVSGQYF; DNA: TGTGCCAGCAGTGATCGCGTTAGCGGGCAGTACTTC
J: TRBJ2-3; V: TRBV28; D: TRBD1; size: NA; CDR3: CASSFSPSGGGVDTQYF; DNA: TGTGCCAGCAGTTTTTCCCCCTCAGGGGGTGGCGTAGATACGCAGTATTTT
J: TRBJ2-7; V: TRBV28; D: TRBD1; size: many; CDR3: CASSGTGLHEQYF; DNA: TGTGCCAGCAGCGGGACAGGGCTACACGAGCAGTACTTC
J: TRBJ1-2; V: TRBV4-3; D: TRBD1; size: NA; CDR3: CASSKLPTGGEGYTF; DNA: TGCGCCAGCAGCAAACTACCCACAGGGGGCGAGGGCTACACCTTC
J: TRBJ2-3; V: TRBV9; D: NA; size: few; CDR3: CASSVDPGTDTQYF; DNA: TGTGCCAGCAGCGTAGATCCGGGGACAGATACGCAGTATTTT
J: TRBJ1-4; V: TRBV2; D: NA; size: few; CDR3: CASRFGKLFF; DNA: TGTGCCAGCAGATTCGGAAAACTGTTTTTT
J: TRBJ1-1; V: TRBV29-1; D: NA; size: few; CDR3: CSGVGARGEAFF; DNA: TGCAGCGGAGTGGGGGCGAGGGGTGAAGCTTTCTTT
J: TRBJ2-7; V: TRBV19; D: NA; size: NA; CDR3: CASTWGGGEQYF; DNA: TGTGCCAGTACCTGGGGAGGAGGCGAGCAGTACTTC
J: TRBJ2-7; V: TRBV5-6; D: TRBD1; size: few; CDR3: CASSMGQGSYEQYF; DNA: TGTGCCAGCAGCATGGGACAGGGGAGCTACGAGCAGTACTTC
J: TRBJ2-5; V: TRBV10-2; D: NA; size: NA; CDR3: CASSESPGETQYF; DNA: TGCGCCAGCAGTGAGTCGCCGGGGGAGACCCAGTACTTC
J: TRBJ1-1; V: TRBV7-2; D: NA; size: many; CDR3: CASSLALGGEAFF; DNA: TGTGCCAGCAGCTTAGCGCTGGGGGGCGAAGCTTTCTTT
J: TRBJ1-1; V: TRBV3-1; D: NA; size: few; CDR3: CASSQLGINTEAFF; DNA: TGTGCCAGCAGCCAGTTGGGGATTAACACTGAAGCTTTCTTT
J: TRBJ1-2; V: TRBV14; D: NA; size: few; CDR3: CASSQEIGTYGYTF; DNA: TGTGCCAGCAGCCAAGAGATCGGGACCTATGGCTACACCTTC
J: TRBJ1-4; V: TRBV21-1; D: NA; size: NA; CDR3: CASSNPVRVFEKLFF; DNA: TGTGCCAGCAGCAATCCGGTCAGGGTCTTTGAAAAACTGTTTTTT
J: TRBJ2-2; V: TRBV12-3/TRBV12-4; D: NA; size: NA; CDR3: CASSPRIPELFF; DNA: TGTGCCAGCAGTCCGCGGATCCCGGAGCTGTTTTTT
J: TRBJ1-5; V: TRBV6-2/TRBV6-3; D: NA; size: NA; CDR3: CASSAGVQPQHF; DNA: TGTGCCAGCAGCGCAGGGGTTCAGCCCCAGCATTTT
J: TRBJ2-7; V: TRBV6-5; D: NA; size: few; CDR3: CASSSPISEGIYEQYF; DNA: TGTGCCAGCAGTTCACCAATTTCCGAGGGCATCTACGAGCAGTACTTC
J: TRBJ2-2; V: TRBV7-6; D: NA; size: few; CDR3: CASSSGLIAGELFF; DNA: TGTGCCAGCAGCTCGGGCCTTATAGCCGGGGAGCTGTTTTTT
J: TRBJ2-2; V: TRBV5-1; D: NA; size: NA; CDR3: CASGTGKSTNTGELFF; DNA: TGCGCCAGCGGGACGGGGAAAAGCACGAACACCGGGGAGCTGTTTTTT